The rows below give T cell receptor beta chains drawn from one sample of a study of CD8 T cells in ankylosing spondylitis. TCRdb re-derived calls from the 5' RACE reads in MiXCR, one entry per CDR3 protein. The table shows some 840,000 distinct CDR3 sequences, with approximately 12% occurring only once. Sequenced material: blood, either unsorted or a sorted T cell fraction (not recorded which). The receptor set was obtained from a male donor with ankylosing spondylitis. The conserved cysteine and the conserved F or W are not part of the CDR3 here. Each record gives: V gene, CDR3 protein.

V: TRBV15
CDR3: ATSRSRTETYEQY

V: TRBV6-2/TRBV6-3
CDR3: ASSYPTGRTEAF

V: TRBV20-1
CDR3: SARNPGTGKETQY

V: TRBV4-2
CDR3: ASSFGSNEKLF

V: TRBV7-2
CDR3: ASSPHVGDTQY

V: TRBV20-1
CDR3: SAALAGGTYEQY

V: TRBV7-2
CDR3: ASHQLAGAVVDEQF

V: TRBV25-1
CDR3: ASRSIHLTGVENTEAF

V: TRBV9
CDR3: ASSVTPQIQETQY

V: TRBV4-1
CDR3: ASSQDRTGWNIQY

V: TRBV21-1
CDR3: ASSPGWYYLNTEAF

V: TRBV27
CDR3: ASSSTGRERGYT

V: TRBV29-1
CDR3: SGGGYNQPQH

V: TRBV20-1
CDR3: SATGTIPRNEKLF

V: TRBV12-3/TRBV12-4
CDR3: ASSLAASNNEQF

V: TRBV6-1
CDR3: ASSQQGAKNIQY

V: TRBV5-1
CDR3: ASSLAGASNTDTQY

V: TRBV18
CDR3: ASSEQSGQYNEQF

V: TRBV10-3
CDR3: ATNRDPGAGTEAF

V: TRBV12-3/TRBV12-4
CDR3: ASSSPGQGRNEQF

V: TRBV6-1
CDR3: ASSQAGGATV

V: TRBV25-1
CDR3: ASSRGGADYEQY

V: TRBV20-1
CDR3: SAARQGYEQY

V: TRBV10-3
CDR3: AIARQNTGELF

V: TRBV7-9
CDR3: ASSEGYEQY

V: TRBV6-4
CDR3: ASSRELGDTQY

V: TRBV6-5
CDR3: ASRYRDRDYGYT

V: TRBV18
CDR3: ASSLAPESYNEQF

V: TRBV12-3/TRBV12-4
CDR3: ASSLRFIGEKLF

V: TRBV20-1
CDR3: SAKGASGIYEQY

V: TRBV7-2
CDR3: ASSLETRQSEQF

V: TRBV2
CDR3: ASTEVDEKLF

V: TRBV20-1
CDR3: SVHLMGETQY

V: TRBV27
CDR3: ASTSRRVGTEAF

V: TRBV5-1
CDR3: ASSGNRGTEAF

V: TRBV5-1
CDR3: ASSLMGQGSPGELF

V: TRBV7-2
CDR3: ASSFQGGRGYT

V: TRBV7-2
CDR3: ASSLSHGAPAF

V: TRBV6-1
CDR3: ASSAAPLKLKGYNEQF

V: TRBV20-1
CDR3: STPTGGYT

V: TRBV5-5
CDR3: ASSVRVAEETQY

V: TRBV10-3
CDR3: AISERGVLSYNEQF

V: TRBV10-3
CDR3: AISEAGGPRTGELF

V: TRBV28
CDR3: ASRVGQGYEQY

V: TRBV4-2
CDR3: ASSQGFKEGGGITYEQY

V: TRBV7-9
CDR3: ASSTLGTGETQY

V: TRBV10-3
CDR3: AISGGQGKYEQY

V: TRBV29-1
CDR3: SVGQGKDSPLH

V: TRBV5-1
CDR3: ASSLDKYGYT